Listed here is a single TCR beta chain. The target antigen is unknown. Researchers prepared the TRB cDNA libraries using 5' RACE with UMI labels. TCRdb derives one entry per CDR3 protein from the 5' RACE reads, leaving out DNA. This sample's table reports about 43,000 distinct CDR3 sequences. This sample was taken from a study of CXCR3-negative and CXCR3-positive naive CD8 T cells. Study-level findings and limits: The study found comparably high diversity in both naive subsets and much lower diversity in memory CD8+ cells. Memory cells showed distinct TRBV-TRBJ patterns, while the two naive subsets matched. TRB CDR3 properties were used to infer TCR strength, and surface CD5 was comparable between naive subsets.

Germline V gene data show CDR1 as MNHEY and CDR2 as SVGAGI. CDR3 length: 14 amino acids. The TCR comes from a human donor in good health. Some clones in this sample may be carry-over from other donors' samples. Sequenced sample: memory CD8+ T cells from blood. The chain carries TRBV6-5 and TRBJ2-1. The CDR3 region is CASSSRLASDEQFF.